These T cell receptor beta chains were read from a single sample in a study of blood T cell repertoires in COVID-19. TCRdb's copy holds only in-frame clones and misses some; the assay was immunoSEQ multiplex PCR. Seen here are around 150,000 clones, roughly 80% observed once, and the top ten hold roughly 8.3%. Sequencing used peripheral blood. The source is a man aged 60-69 years with acute or convalescent COVID-19. Both conserved end residues are part of each CDR3. Fields, in order: clone size, J gene, V gene, D gene, CDR3 DNA, CDR3 protein. The D gene is left open where the match is weak. Part of the rows lack a size; the others show once, few, many or a class for expanded clones.

>-|TRBJ2-7|TRBV3-1/TRBV3-2|TRBD2
TGTGCCAGCAGCCAAGAGGGGGGGGCCTACGAGCAGTACTTC
CASSQEGGAYEQYF
>once|TRBJ1-1|TRBV10-3|TRBD1
TGTGCCATCAGTAGACAGGGAAATGAAGCTTTCTTT
CAISRQGNEAFF
>-|TRBJ1-1|TRBV9|-
TGTGCCAGCAGCGTTCGGGGGGGCTCGAGGGACCACACTGAAGCTTTCTTT
CASSVRGGSRDHTEAFF
>-|TRBJ2-2|TRBV7-2|-
TGTGCCAGCAGCTTTACGAGCACCGGGGAGCTGTTTTTT
CASSFTSTGELFF
>-|TRBJ1-2|TRBV7-3|-
TGTGCCAGCAGCCTAGGGGCAGGGGCCTATGGCTACACCTTC
CASSLGAGAYGYTF
>few|TRBJ2-7|TRBV2|-
TGTGCCAGCAGTGAAGGTAGGAGGAGGGCTCAATACGAGCAGTACTTC
CASSEGRRRAQYEQYF
>-|TRBJ1-4|TRBV5-6|TRBD1
TGTGCCAGCAGCCCACAGGGGGCGCGAGAAAAACTGTTTTTT
CASSPQGAREKLFF
>-|TRBJ1-3|TRBV15|-
TGTGCCACCAGCAGAGATGGAGGCTCAGGAAACACCATATATTTT
CATSRDGGSGNTIYF
>-|TRBJ1-1|TRBV30|-
TGTGCCTGGAGTGATGGAGTGAACACTGAAGCTTTCTTT
CAWSDGVNTEAFF
>-|TRBJ2-1|TRBV10-3|TRBD1
TGTGCCATCAGGTGGCAGGGGGCTAATGAGCAGTTCTTC
CAIRWQGANEQFF
>-|TRBJ2-1|TRBV13|TRBD2
TGTGCCAGCAGCTTATACGGGACTAGCGGATCCTACAATGAGCAGTTCTTC
CASSLYGTSGSYNEQFF
>-|TRBJ1-5|TRBV24-1|TRBD1
TGTGCCACCAGTAGAGGGGGCAGTTATCAGCCCCAGCATTTT
CATSRGGSYQPQHF
>-|TRBJ1-2|TRBV5-1|TRBD1
TGCGCCAGCAGACCAAGAACAGGGGAAGCTGGCTACACCTTC
CASRPRTGEAGYTF
>-|TRBJ2-7|TRBV5-1|TRBD2
TGCGCCAGCACCCCGAGCGGGGTATCCTACGAGCAGTACTTC
CASTPSGVSYEQYF
>-|TRBJ2-5|TRBV25-1|-
TGTGCCAGCAGTGATTCAGGGAAAGGAGAGACCCAGTACTTC
CASSDSGKGETQYF
>-|TRBJ1-2|TRBV30|TRBD1
TGTGCCTGGAGTAGACAGGGTGTTAATGGCTACACCTTC
CAWSRQGVNGYTF
>-|TRBJ1-1|TRBV7-6|TRBD1
TGTGCCAGCAGCTTAGTAGGGGACAGGGGGGCTGAAGCTTTCTTT
CASSLVGDRGAEAFF
>-|TRBJ1-2|TRBV5-6|-
TGTGCCAGCAGCGTGGACACAAACTATGGCTACACCTTC
CASSVDTNYGYTF
>-|TRBJ2-2|TRBV5-6|TRBD1
TGTGCCAGCAGCATTTGGACAGGGGGCAGGGAGCTGTTTTTT
CASSIWTGGRELFF
>-|TRBJ1-2|TRBV24-1|-
TGTGCCACCAGTGATTTGGGGGGGTCAGGCTACACCTTC
CATSDLGGSGYTF
>-|TRBJ2-1|TRBV11-2|-
TGTGCCAGCAGCTTAGAGGCGTCGGGATATGAGCAGTTCTTC
CASSLEASGYEQFF
>few|TRBJ1-5|TRBV19|-
TGTGCCAGTAGTATTGGTAAGAGGCGGGGAGAAAATCAGCCCCAGCATTTT
CASSIGKRRGENQPQHF
>-|TRBJ2-2|TRBV10-3|TRBD1
TGTGGGATGGGAGAGGACAGGGACACCGGGGAGCTGTTTTTT
CGMGEDRDTGELFF
>-|TRBJ1-1|TRBV9|-
TGTGCCAGCAGCCGTAATAGTCTTGAAGCTTTCTTT
CASSRNSLEAFF
>once|TRBJ2-3|TRBV19|-
TGTGCCAGTAGCATACAGGGCACAGATACGCAGTATTTT
CASSIQGTDTQYF
>-|TRBJ2-7|TRBV5-5|-
TGTGCCAGCAGCTGGGTCGGGGGAAGCTCCTACGAGCAGTACTTC
CASSWVGGSSYEQYF
>-|TRBJ2-1|TRBV7-2|TRBD2
TGTGCCAGCAGCGCTAGGGCGGGGGGCAACTATGAGCAGTTCTTC
CASSARAGGNYEQFF
>-|TRBJ1-1|TRBV5-1|-
TGCGCCAGCAGCTTGGTGATCTCGGGAGAAGAAGCTTTCTTT
CASSLVISGEEAFF
>-|TRBJ2-3|TRBV29-1|-
TGCAGCGTTGAAGGGCGGGAGAAGGGGGACACAGATACGCAGTATTTT
CSVEGREKGDTDTQYF
>once|TRBJ1-5|TRBV4-2|TRBD1
TGTGCCAGCAGGCTGACAGGGTCGGTCAATCAGCCCCAGCATTTT
CASRLTGSVNQPQHF
>-|TRBJ1-2|TRBV7-2|TRBD1
TGTGCCAGCAGCGCCCCTGAGGGGGCCGATGGCTACACCTTC
CASSAPEGADGYTF
>-|TRBJ2-7|TRBV27|TRBD1
TGTGCCAGCAGTTTTCAATCTCAGGGGGCTTACGAGCAGTACTTC
CASSFQSQGAYEQYF
>-|TRBJ1-2|TRBV6-1|-
TGTGCCAGCAGTGAAGCTGCGGCGGCCTATGGCTACACCTTC
CASSEAAAAYGYTF
>few|TRBJ2-7|TRBV9|TRBD1
TGTGCCAGCAGCGCTTACAGGGGGGATACCTACGAGCAGTACTTC
CASSAYRGDTYEQYF
>-|TRBJ1-6|TRBV5-1|-
TGCGCCAGTCGTCCGACTACTGATTCACCCCTCCACTTT
CASRPTTDSPLHF
>-|TRBJ2-2|TRBV24-1|-
TGTGCCACCAGTGATCCCTCCGGGACAAGTGGGCACACCGGGGAGCTGTTTTTT
CATSDPSGTSGHTGELFF
>-|TRBJ2-1|TRBV4-1|TRBD1
TGCGCCAGCAGCCAAGTATCAGGACAGGGGTACAATGAGCAGTTCTTC
CASSQVSGQGYNEQFF
>-|TRBJ2-1|TRBV5-6|-
TGTGCCAGCAGCTTGGGAGGGCTTGAGCAGTTCTTC
CASSLGGLEQFF
>-|TRBJ2-2|TRBV10-3|TRBD1
TGTGCCATCAGTGTAGGGACAGGGGCGGACGGGGAGCTGTTTTTT
CAISVGTGADGELFF
>once|TRBJ1-2|TRBV5-1|TRBD1
TGCGCCAGCAGCTTGGGTCCGGGACAGAATAACTATGGCTACACCTTC
CASSLGPGQNNYGYTF
>-|TRBJ1-2|TRBV6-5|TRBD1
TGTGCCAGCAGTCGACGACAGGGGGGGAACTATGGCTACACCTTC
CASSRRQGGNYGYTF
>-|TRBJ2-3|TRBV28|TRBD2
TGTGCCAGCAGACTCGGACTAGCGGGGGGGTTAACTAGCACAGATACGCAGTATTTT
CASRLGLAGGLTSTDTQYF
>-|TRBJ2-5|TRBV6-2/TRBV6-3|-
TGTGCCAGCAGTTACTCGTGGGGGGGGCCGGCGAAGACCCAGTACTTC
CASSYSWGGPAKTQYF
>-|TRBJ1-3|TRBV3-1/TRBV3-2|-
TGTGCCAGCACGAGGAAGACTAAGACCTCTGGAAACACCATATATTTT
CASTRKTKTSGNTIYF
>-|TRBJ1-2|TRBV6-5|TRBD1
TGTGCCAGTCCGGGACAGGGGGCCCGGGGCTACACCTTC
CASPGQGARGYTF
>-|TRBJ1-4|TRBV29-1|TRBD1
TGCAGCGTTCAGATACAGGGGGGCGCTAATGAAAAACTGTTTTTT
CSVQIQGGANEKLFF
>once|TRBJ2-1|TRBV10-2|TRBD1
TGCGCCAGCAGCGCCCCGGGACAGGGCGCAGGGGAGCAGTTCTTC
CASSAPGQGAGEQFF
>few|TRBJ1-5|TRBV28|TRBD1
TGTGCCAGCAGTTGGGGACAGAGCAATCAGCCCCAGCATTTT
CASSWGQSNQPQHF
>once|TRBJ1-6|TRBV30|-
TGTCCCGGCTCTTGGGGGGGGCAACAAAATTCACCCCTCCACTTT
CPGSWGGQQNSPLHF
>-|TRBJ1-4|TRBV21-1|-
TGTGCCAGCAGCAAAAGGAGGGGCCTCCCTAATGAAAAACTGTTTTTT
CASSKRRGLPNEKLFF
>-|TRBJ2-5|TRBV23-1|TRBD2
TGCGCCAGCAGTCAATCCGTCCGTGGGCTAGCGGGGGTAAAAAAAGAGACCCAGTACTTC
CASSQSVRGLAGVKKETQYF
>-|TRBJ1-5|TRBV4-1|TRBD1
TGCGCCAGAACGACTAAAAAAGGACAGGGCTCCAATCAGCCCCAGCATTTT
CARTTKKGQGSNQPQHF
>-|TRBJ1-1|TRBV7-2|TRBD1
TGTGCCAGCAGCTTTGGGACAGGGATGAACACTGAAGCTTTCTTT
CASSFGTGMNTEAFF
>-|TRBJ2-7|TRBV2|TRBD1
TGTGCCAGCAGTGATACTACAGGGGGCGAAAAAGGGGACGAGCAGTACTTC
CASSDTTGGEKGDEQYF
>once|TRBJ1-1|TRBV18|TRBD1
TGTGCCAGCTCACCCCGGACAGGGGCGAACACTGAAGCTTTCTTT
CASSPRTGANTEAFF